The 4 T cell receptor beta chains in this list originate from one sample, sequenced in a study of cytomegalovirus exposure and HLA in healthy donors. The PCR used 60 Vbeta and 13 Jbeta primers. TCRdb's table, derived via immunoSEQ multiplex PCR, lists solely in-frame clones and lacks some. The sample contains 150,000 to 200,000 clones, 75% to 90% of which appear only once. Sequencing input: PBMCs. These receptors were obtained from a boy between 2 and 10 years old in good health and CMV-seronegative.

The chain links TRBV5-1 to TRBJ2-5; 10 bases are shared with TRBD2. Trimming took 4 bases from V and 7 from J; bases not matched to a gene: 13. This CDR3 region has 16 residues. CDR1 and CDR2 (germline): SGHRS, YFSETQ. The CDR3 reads CASSPRRSGGAGTQYF. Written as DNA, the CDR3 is TGCGCCAGCAGCCCCCGTAGGAGCGGGGGGGCGGGGACCCAGTACTTC.

The CDR3 is CATHAGTSGYNEQFF. DNA for the CDR3: TGTGCCACACACGCCGGGACTAGCGGCTACAATGAGCAGTTCTTC. The chain combines TRBV19 with TRBJ2-1; TRBD2 agrees at 11 bases. J was trimmed by 3 bases and V by 10 bases; bases with no gene match: 8. Germline CDR1 is LNHDA and CDR2 is SQIVND (reference sequence). This CDR3 comprises 15 residues.

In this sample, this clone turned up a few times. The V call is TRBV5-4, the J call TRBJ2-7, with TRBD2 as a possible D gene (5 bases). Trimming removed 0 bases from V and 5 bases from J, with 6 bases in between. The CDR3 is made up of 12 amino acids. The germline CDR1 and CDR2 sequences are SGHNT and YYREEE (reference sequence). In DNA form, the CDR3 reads TGTGCCAGCAGCTTGGGGCGGGACGAGCAGTACTTC. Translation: CASSLGRDEQYF.

DNA for the CDR3: TGTGCCAGCAGCCAAGTTGTTCAGGGACAATCTGGCTACACCTTC. Amino acid sequence: CASSQVVQGQSGYTF. The V gene is TRBV14, the J gene TRBJ1-2; D is perhaps TRBD1 (6 bases). Trimming pared 1 base from V and 7 bases from J, leaving 16 bases between. The CDR3 spans 15 residues. Germline CDR1 and CDR2: SGHDN and FVKESK.